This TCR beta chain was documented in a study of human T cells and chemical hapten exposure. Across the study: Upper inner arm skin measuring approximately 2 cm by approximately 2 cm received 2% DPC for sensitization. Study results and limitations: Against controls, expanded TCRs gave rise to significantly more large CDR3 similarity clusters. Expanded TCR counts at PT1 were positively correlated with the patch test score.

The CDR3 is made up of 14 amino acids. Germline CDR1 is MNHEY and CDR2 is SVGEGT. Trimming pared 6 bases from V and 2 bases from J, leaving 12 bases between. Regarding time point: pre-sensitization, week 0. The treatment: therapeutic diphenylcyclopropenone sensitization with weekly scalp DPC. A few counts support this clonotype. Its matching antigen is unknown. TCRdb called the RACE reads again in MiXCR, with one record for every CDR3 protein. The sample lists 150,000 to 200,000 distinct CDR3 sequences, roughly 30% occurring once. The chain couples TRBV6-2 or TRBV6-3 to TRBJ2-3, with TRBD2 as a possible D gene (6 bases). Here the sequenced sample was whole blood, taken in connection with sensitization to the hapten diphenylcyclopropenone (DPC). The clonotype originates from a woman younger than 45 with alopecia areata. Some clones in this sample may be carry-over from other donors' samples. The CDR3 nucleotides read TGTGCCAGCAGGTACGGGGGTGCCACAGATACGCAGTATTTT. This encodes CASRYGGATDTQYF.